This paragraph reports one TCR beta chain. This entry comes from a study of blood T cell repertoires in COVID-19. Germline V gene data show CDR1 as SNHLY and CDR2 as FYNNEI. Between the trimmed V and J ends, which lost 4 bases and 7 bases, there was a span of 11 bases. The CDR3 runs 13 residues. Original handling: Estimation of nucleated cell counts relied on the amplification of reference gene primers. Generated by immunoSEQ multiplex PCR, the TCRdb table keeps only in-frame clones and is missing some. The V and J calls and clone size are taken from that table; D and trimming were inferred from the DNA. The sample lists around 200,000 clones, roughly 90% occurring once.

This clonotype was obtained from a man in his sixties or seventies with active or convalescent COVID-19. Sequenced: peripheral blood. The J gene is TRBJ1-5, the V gene TRBV2; D uncertain. The CDR3 DNA reads TGTGCCAGCAGTGCGTCGGTTTACCAGCCCCAGCATTTT. Amino acids: CASSASVYQPQHF.